Listed below are T cell receptor beta chains from one sample, sequenced in a study of blood T cell repertoires in COVID-19. The repertoire was sequenced with immunoSEQ multiplex PCR; TCRdb's copy has only in-frame clones and lacks some. The repertoire consists of about 280,000 clones, with around nine tenths occurring once and the leading ten covering under 2.5%. The sample comprised PBMCs or T cells enriched from blood (not recorded which). The receptors originated from a woman in her sixties who had recovered from COVID-19. Both conserved end residues are part of each CDR3. The order of the fields is D gene, V gene, J gene, clone size, CDR3 DNA, CDR3 protein. The D gene is left open where the match is weak. Size is stated for part of the rows, as once, few or many counts, or as a class when the clone is expanded.

TRBD1,TRBV7-2,TRBJ1-2,once,TGTGCCAGCAGCTTAGAAATCCCGGACAGGGTGGATTGGGGCTACACCTTC,CASSLEIPDRVDWGYTF
-,TRBV6-2/TRBV6-3,TRBJ1-3,-,TGTGCCAGCAGTTACCGGGGGGGAGCAGGAAACACCATATATTTT,CASSYRGGAGNTIYF
-,TRBV4-2,TRBJ2-3,-,TGTGCCAGCAGCCTTGGGCAAAGCACAGATACGCAGTATTTT,CASSLGQSTDTQYF
TRBD1,TRBV9,TRBJ1-2,-,TGTGCCAGCAGCGAGGGGGGACAGAGTTACTATGGCTACACCTTC,CASSEGGQSYYGYTF
-,TRBV30,TRBJ1-5,-,TGTGCCTGTGATAACAGGGTCGGTCAGCCCCAGCATTTT,CACDNRVGQPQHF
-,TRBV5-1,TRBJ2-7,-,TGCGCCAGCAGCGCCTGGGGGCCGGGACAAATTTACGAGCAGTACTTC,CASSAWGPGQIYEQYF
TRBD1,TRBV13,TRBJ1-6,few,TGTGCCAGCAGCCGGACAGGGGCTGGGGATTCACCCCTCCACTTT,CASSRTGAGDSPLHF
-,TRBV5-1,TRBJ1-6,-,TGCGCCAGCAGCGGCCCGGGGGACCAAAATTCACCCCTCCACTTT,CASSGPGDQNSPLHF
TRBD2,TRBV5-5,TRBJ2-3,-,TGTGCCAGCAGCCCCCCGGGACTAGCGGGAGTAGATACGCAGTATTTT,CASSPPGLAGVDTQYF
TRBD1,TRBV5-1,TRBJ2-3,-,TGCGCCAGCAGGGGACAGGGGGCTGGAGATACGCAGTATTTT,CASRGQGAGDTQYF